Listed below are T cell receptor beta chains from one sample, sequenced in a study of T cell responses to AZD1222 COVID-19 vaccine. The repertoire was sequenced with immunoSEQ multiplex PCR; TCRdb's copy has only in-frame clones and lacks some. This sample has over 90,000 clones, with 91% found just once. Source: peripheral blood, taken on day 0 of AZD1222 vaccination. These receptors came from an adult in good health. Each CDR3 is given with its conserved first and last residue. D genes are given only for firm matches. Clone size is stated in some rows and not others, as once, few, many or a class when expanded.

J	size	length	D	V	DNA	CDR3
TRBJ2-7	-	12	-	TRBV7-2	TGTGCCAGCAGCTTCCGGTCCTACGAGCAGTACTTC	CASSFRSYEQYF
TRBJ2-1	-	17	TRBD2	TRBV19	TGTGCCAGTAGTATGTCTGCGGGAGCTCTTTCCTACAATGAGCAGTTCTTC	CASSMSAGALSYNEQFF
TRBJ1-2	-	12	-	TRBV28	TGTGCCAGCAGTTTATGGCGGGAGGGCTACACCTTC	CASSLWREGYTF
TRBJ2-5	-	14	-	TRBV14	TGTGCCAGCAGCCAAGTCGGGCTACAAGAGACCCAGTACTTC	CASSQVGLQETQYF
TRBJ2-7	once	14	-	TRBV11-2	TGTGCCAGCAGCCCCCCGGGGGTAGGAGGCGAGCAGTACTTC	CASSPPGVGGEQYF
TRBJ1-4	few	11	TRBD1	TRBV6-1	TGTGCCAGCAGCTTTGGACAGGCCTCGTTTTTT	CASSFGQASFF
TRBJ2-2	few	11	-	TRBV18	TGTGCCAGCCAGTACACCGGGGAGCTGTTTTTT	CASQYTGELFF
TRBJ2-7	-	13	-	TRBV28	TGTGCCAGCACCACAGGAGTTGTCTACGAGCAGTACTTC	CASTTGVVYEQYF
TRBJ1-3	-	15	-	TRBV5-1	TGCGCCAGCAGCTTAGGGGGGAACTCTGGAAACACCATATATTTT	CASSLGGNSGNTIYF
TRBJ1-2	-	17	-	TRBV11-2	TGTGCCAGCAGCTTAGACGGGGCACTGGGGCTCAACTATGGCTACACCTTC	CASSLDGALGLNYGYTF
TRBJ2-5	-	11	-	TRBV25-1	TGTGCCAGCAAGAGTCACGAGACCCAGTACTTC	CASKSHETQYF
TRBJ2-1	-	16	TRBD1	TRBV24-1	TGTGCCACCAGTGAAAAAGGACAGGGCTATTACAATGAGCAGTTCTTC	CATSEKGQGYYNEQFF
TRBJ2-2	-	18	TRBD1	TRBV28	TGTGCCAGCAGTTTAGAGGGTCGGGACAGAGTCTCGGACGGGGAGCTGTTTTTT	CASSLEGRDRVSDGELFF
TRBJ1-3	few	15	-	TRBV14	TGTGCCAGCAGCCACCGAGCAAGCTCTGGAAACACCATATATTTT	CASSHRASSGNTIYF
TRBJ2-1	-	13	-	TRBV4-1	TGCGCCAGCAGCCCCTTGGGGGCTAATGAGCAGTTCTTC	CASSPLGANEQFF
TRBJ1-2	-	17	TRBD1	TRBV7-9	TGTGCCAGCAGCATCCCGACAGGGAGTTCTACTAACTATGGCTACACCTTC	CASSIPTGSSTNYGYTF
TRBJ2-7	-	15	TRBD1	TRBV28	TGTGCCAGCAGTCCGCGGGGACAGGCACTCTACGAGCAGTACTTC	CASSPRGQALYEQYF
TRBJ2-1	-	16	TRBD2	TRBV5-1	TGCGCCAGCAGCTTGGAGGGCGGGAGTGCCTACAATGAGCAGTTCTTC	CASSLEGGSAYNEQFF
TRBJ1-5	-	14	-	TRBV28	TGTGCCAGCAGTTTGCGGGGAGGGAGACAGCCCCAGCATTTT	CASSLRGGRQPQHF
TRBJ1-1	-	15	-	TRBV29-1	TGCAGCGTTCTACCTCCAGGGAGACTGAACACTGAAGCTTTCTTT	CSVLPPGRLNTEAFF
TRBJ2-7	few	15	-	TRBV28	TGTGCCAGCAGAGACAGGGGTTTAGCGGGCTACGAGCAGTACTTC	CASRDRGLAGYEQYF
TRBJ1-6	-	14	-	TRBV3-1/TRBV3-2	TGTGCCAGCAGCCAAGAACATGAAAATTCACCCCTCCACTTT	CASSQEHENSPLHF
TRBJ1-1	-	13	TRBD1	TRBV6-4	TGTGCCAGCAGTCAGGGACAGGGTACTGAAGCTTTCTTT	CASSQGQGTEAFF
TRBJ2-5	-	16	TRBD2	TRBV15	TGTGCCACCAGCAGAGATAGTGGGGGGGGCCAAGAGACCCAGTACTTC	CATSRDSGGGQETQYF
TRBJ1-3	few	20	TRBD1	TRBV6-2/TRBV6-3	TGTGCCAGCAGTCGTCGAACACTGGGACAGGGGATCACCTCTGGAAACACCATATATTTT	CASSRRTLGQGITSGNTIYF
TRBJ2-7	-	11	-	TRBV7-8	TGTGCCAGCAGCCGGCTAGCCGAGCAGTACTTC	CASSRLAEQYF
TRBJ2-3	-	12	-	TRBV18	TGTGCCAGCTCACCAGGCACAGATACGCAGTATTTT	CASSPGTDTQYF
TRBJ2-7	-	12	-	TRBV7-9	TGTGCCAGCAGCGAGGGACCGTCACGGCAATACTTC	CASSEGPSRQYF
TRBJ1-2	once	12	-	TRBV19	TGTGCCAGTAGTATCAGCTTGGATGGCTACACCTTC	CASSISLDGYTF
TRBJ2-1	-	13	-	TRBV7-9	TGTGCCAGCAGCCCCGGAGGGGAATCTGTCTTGATCTTC	CASSPGGESVLIF
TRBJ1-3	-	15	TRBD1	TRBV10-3	TGTGCCATCGGGACTCAGGGGGCTCTTGGAAACACCATATATTTT	CAIGTQGALGNTIYF
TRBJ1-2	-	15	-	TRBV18	TGTGCCAGCTCACCAGGGGACCTTGCCCTCTATGGCTACACCTTC	CASSPGDLALYGYTF
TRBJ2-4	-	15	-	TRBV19	TGTGCCAGTAGTATGGTTAGCGGATCCAAAAACATTCAGTACTTC	CASSMVSGSKNIQYF
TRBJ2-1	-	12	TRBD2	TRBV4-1	TGCGCCAGCAGCCAATTAGCGGGAGAGCAGTTCTTC	CASSQLAGEQFF
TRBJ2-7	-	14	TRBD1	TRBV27	TGTGCCAGCAGTAGCCGACAGGGGGGCTACGAGCAGTACTTC	CASSSRQGGYEQYF
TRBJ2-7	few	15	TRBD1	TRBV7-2	TGTGCCAGCAGCCTCCTCGGACAGGTCCCTCCGGAGCAGTACTTC	CASSLLGQVPPEQYF
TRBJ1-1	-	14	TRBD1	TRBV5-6	TGTGCCAGCAGCACAGACAGGGTGGGTACTGAAGCTTTCTTT	CASSTDRVGTEAFF
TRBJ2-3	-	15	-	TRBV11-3	TGTGCCAGCAGCGTAAGTAGCGGCAGCACAGATACGCAGTATTTT	CASSVSSGSTDTQYF
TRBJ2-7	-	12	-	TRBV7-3	TGTGCCAGCAGCCCCCCCGGATACGAGCAGTACTTC	CASSPPGYEQYF
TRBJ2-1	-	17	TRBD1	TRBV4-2	TGTGCCAGTACCCTACTTCCGGGACAGGGAGCCTACAATGAGCAGTTCTTC	CASTLLPGQGAYNEQFF
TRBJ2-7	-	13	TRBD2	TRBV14	TGTGCCAGCAGCCCCGGGACTAGCGGAAGGCAGTACTTC	CASSPGTSGRQYF
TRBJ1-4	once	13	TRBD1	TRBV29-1	TGCAGCGGAAACAGGGGAGGGTATGAAAAACTGTTTTTT	CSGNRGGYEKLFF
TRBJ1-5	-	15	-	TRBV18	TGTGCCAGCTCAACAGGACCTAATAGCAATCAGCCCCAGCATTTT	CASSTGPNSNQPQHF
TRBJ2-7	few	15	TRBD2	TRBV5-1	TGCGCCAGCAGCTTGACAGGACTAGTTCGGGGCGAGCAGTACTTC	CASSLTGLVRGEQYF
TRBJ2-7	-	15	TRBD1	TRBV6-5	TGTGCCAGCAGTCCCCGGGACAGCGGATCCTACGAGCAGTACTTC	CASSPRDSGSYEQYF
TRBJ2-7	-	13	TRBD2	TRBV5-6	TGTGCCAGCACCCTATCGGGGGGTTACGAGCAGTACTTC	CASTLSGGYEQYF
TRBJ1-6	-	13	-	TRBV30	TGTGCCTGGAGGCGAGGAGCCTCCTCACCCCTCCACTTT	CAWRRGASSPLHF
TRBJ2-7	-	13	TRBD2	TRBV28	TGTGCCAGCAGTGGACTAGCGGGCTACGAGCAGTACTTC	CASSGLAGYEQYF
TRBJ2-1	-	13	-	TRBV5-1	TGCGCCAGCAGTTTGGGAGACCCTCCAAATCCGTTCTTC	CASSLGDPPNPFF
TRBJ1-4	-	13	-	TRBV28	TGTGCCAGCGGGGCTAGGGCCCCCGAAAAACTGTTTTTT	CASGARAPEKLFF
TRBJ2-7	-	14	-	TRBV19	TGTGCCAGTAGTATAACAGGGTCGGACTACGAGCAGTACTTC	CASSITGSDYEQYF
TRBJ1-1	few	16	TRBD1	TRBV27	TGTGCCAGCAGTCCCGGGACAGGGGGCCCGGTCACTGAAGCTTTCTTT	CASSPGTGGPVTEAFF